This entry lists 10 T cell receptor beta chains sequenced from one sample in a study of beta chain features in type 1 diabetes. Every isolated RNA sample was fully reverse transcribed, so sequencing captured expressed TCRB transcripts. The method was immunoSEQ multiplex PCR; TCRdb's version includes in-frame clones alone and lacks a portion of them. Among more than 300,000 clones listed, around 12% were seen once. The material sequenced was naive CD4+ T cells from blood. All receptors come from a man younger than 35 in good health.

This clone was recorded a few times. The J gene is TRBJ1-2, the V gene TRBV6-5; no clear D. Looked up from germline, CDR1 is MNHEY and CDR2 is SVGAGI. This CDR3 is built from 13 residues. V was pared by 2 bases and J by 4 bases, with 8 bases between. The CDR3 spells CASSYGGSYGYTF. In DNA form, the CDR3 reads TGTGCCAGCAGTTACGGTGGCAGCTATGGCTACACCTTC.

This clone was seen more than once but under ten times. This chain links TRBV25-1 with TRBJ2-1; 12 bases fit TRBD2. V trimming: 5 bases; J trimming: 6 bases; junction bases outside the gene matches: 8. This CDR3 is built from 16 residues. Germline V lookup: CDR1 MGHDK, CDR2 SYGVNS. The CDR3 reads CASSKHGTSGLNEQFF. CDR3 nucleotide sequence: TGTGCCAGCAGTAAACACGGGACTAGCGGGCTCAATGAGCAGTTCTTC.

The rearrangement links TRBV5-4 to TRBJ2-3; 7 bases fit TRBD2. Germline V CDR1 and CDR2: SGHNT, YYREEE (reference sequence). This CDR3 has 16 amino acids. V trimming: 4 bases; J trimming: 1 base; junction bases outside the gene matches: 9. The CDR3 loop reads CASSQAGAGGTDTQYF. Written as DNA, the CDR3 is TGTGCCAGCAGCCAAGCTGGGGCGGGAGGCACAGATACGCAGTATTTT.

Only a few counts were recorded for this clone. CDR3 residues: CASSPSVRDEQFF. The CDR3 DNA sequence: TGTGCCAGCTCACCCTCCGTAAGAGATGAGCAGTTCTTC. The V call is TRBV18, the J call TRBJ2-1; D not certain. Trimming removed 3 bases at V and 8 bases at J, with 11 bases between. CDR1 and CDR2 from the germline V gene are KGHSH and LQKENI. The CDR3 is 13 residues long. The complete variable domain, with remaining parts taken from reference TRBV18 and TRBJ2-1, reads NAGVMQNPRHLVRRRGQEARLRCSPMKGHSHVYWYRQLPEEGLKFMVYLQKENIIDESGMPKERFSAEFPKEGPSILRIQQVVRGDSAAYFCASSPSVRDEQFFGPGTRLTVL.

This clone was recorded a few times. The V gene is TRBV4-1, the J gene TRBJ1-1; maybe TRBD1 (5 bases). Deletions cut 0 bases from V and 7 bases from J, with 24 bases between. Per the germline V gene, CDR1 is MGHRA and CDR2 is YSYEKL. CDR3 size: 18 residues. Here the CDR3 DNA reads TGCGCCAGCAGCCAAGATAGGAGGGGACCTCCACCTCGTTTTGAAGCTTTCTTT. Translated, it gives CASSQDRRGPPPRFEAFF.

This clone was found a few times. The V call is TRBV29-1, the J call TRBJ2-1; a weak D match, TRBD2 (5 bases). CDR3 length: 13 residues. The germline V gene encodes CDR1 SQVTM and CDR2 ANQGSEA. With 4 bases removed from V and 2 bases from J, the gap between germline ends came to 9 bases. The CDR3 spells CSVARTAYNEQFF. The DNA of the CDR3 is TGCAGCGTTGCCAGGACTGCCTACAATGAGCAGTTCTTC.

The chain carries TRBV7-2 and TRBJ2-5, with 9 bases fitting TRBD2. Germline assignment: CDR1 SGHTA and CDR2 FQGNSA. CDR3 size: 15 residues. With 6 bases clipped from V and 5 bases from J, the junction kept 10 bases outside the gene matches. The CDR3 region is CASRFWREGQETQYF. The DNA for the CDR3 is TGTGCCAGCAGATTTTGGCGGGAGGGCCAGGAGACCCAGTACTTC.

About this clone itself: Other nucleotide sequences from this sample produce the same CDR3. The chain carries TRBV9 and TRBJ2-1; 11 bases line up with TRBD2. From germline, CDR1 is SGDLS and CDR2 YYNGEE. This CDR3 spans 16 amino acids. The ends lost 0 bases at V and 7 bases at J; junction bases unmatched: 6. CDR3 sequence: CASSVGLAGGLNEQFF. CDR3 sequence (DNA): TGTGCCAGCAGCGTAGGCCTAGCGGGAGGACTTAATGAGCAGTTCTTC.

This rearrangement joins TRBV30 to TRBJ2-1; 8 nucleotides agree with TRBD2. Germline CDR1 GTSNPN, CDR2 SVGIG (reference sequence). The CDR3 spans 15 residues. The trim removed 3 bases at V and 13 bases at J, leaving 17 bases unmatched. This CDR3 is CAWSLAGGGRYNQFF. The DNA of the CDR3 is TGTGCCTGGAGCTTGGCGGGAGGAGGGAGATACAACCAGTTCTTC.

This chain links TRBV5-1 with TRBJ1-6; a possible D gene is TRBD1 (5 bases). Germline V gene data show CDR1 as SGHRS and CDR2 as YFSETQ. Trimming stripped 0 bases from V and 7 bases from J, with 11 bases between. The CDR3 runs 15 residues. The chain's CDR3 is CASSLVQGGNSPLHF. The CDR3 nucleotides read TGCGCCAGCAGCTTGGTCCAGGGCGGCAATTCACCCCTCCACTTT.